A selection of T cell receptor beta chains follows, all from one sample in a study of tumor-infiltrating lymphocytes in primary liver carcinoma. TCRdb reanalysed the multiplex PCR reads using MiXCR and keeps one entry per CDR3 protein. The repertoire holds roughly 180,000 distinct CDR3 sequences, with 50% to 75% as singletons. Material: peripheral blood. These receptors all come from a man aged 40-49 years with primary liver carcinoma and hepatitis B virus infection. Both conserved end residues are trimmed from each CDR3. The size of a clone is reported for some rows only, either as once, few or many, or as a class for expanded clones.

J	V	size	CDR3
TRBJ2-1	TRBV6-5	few	ASTTTGDSYNEQF
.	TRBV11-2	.	ASSSLVSVANVLT
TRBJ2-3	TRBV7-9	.	ASSGPDTQY
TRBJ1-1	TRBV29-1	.	SVTRGDTEAF
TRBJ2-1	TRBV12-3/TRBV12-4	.	ASKAGTYNEQF
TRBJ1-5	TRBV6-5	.	ASSTGRNQPQH
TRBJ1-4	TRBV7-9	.	ASSRTETFAANEKLF
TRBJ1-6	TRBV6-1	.	ASGLQGGDSPLH
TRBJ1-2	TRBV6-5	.	ASRGTSGNGYT
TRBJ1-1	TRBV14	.	ASNPYTTTEAF
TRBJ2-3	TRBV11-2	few	ASSRRTSGSSTDTQC
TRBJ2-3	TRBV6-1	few	ASSEFKGQGAGDTQY
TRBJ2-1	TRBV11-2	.	VSSSAQRFNVQF
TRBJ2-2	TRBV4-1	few	ASSQTGGNTGELF
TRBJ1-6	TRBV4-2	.	ASSQEQRNSPLH
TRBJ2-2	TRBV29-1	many	SVEQDWTGGELF
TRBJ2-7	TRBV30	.	AWSPPGLSSYDQY
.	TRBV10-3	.	AISGLAGATLPSEQF
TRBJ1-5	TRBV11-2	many	ASSLQSNQPQH
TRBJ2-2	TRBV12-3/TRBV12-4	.	ASSATGELF
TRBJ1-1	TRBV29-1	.	SVGTGMTEAF
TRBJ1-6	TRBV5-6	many	ASSLYHNSPLH
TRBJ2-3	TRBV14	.	ASNPLAGGGTDTQY
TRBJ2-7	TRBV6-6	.	PSSYGPDYEQY
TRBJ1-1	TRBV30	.	AWSDRGKSLNTEAF
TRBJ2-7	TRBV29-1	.	SAGGAGSSYEQY
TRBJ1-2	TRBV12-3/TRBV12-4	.	ASTLEGGVHGYT
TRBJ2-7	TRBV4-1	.	ASSQDRSAYEQY
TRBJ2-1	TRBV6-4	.	ASGHGGENEQF
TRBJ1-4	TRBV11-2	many	ASSLVGQENEKLF
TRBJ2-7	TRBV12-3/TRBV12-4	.	ASSSLYSGTTPYEQY
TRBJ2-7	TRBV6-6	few	ASSYPGTGNEQY
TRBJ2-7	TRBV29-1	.	TVERQGESEQY
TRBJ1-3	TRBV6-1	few	ASGEQGNGNTIY
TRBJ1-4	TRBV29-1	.	SVQGETEKLF
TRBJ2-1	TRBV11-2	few	VSSQRGEQF
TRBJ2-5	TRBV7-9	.	ASRRTEETQY
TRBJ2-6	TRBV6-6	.	ASSYLGTGSAPGANVLT
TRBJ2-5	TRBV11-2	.	TSSPPDSNQETQY
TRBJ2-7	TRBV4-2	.	ASSQDLLGVGEQY
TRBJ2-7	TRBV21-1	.	AGPLSPAYEQY
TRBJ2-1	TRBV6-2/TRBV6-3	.	VSRSYGEQF
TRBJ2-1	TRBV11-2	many	ASSSGLAGVRLEDG
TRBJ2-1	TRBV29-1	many	SVEDGTSGGNEQF
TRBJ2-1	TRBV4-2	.	TSSQFTGATTYNEQF
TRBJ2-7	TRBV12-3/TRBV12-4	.	ASSSLTAEQY
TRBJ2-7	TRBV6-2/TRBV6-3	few	ASSRRANEQY